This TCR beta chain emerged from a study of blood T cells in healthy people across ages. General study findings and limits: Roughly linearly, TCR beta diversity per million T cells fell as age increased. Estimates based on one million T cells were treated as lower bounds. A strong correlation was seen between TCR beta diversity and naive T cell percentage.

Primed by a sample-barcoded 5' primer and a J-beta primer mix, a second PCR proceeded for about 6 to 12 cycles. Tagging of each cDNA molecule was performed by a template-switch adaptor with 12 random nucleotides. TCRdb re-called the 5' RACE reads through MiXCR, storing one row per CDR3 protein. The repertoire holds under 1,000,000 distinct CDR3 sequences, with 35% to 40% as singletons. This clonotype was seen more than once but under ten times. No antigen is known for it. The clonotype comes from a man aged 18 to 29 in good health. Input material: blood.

This CDR3 is CASISGASHGYTF. The CDR3 nucleotides read TGTGCCAGCATATCAGGGGCGTCCCATGGCTACACCTTC. The J gene is TRBJ1-2, the V gene TRBV7-9, with D perhaps matching TRBD1 (6 bases). Germline V gene data show CDR1 as SEHNR and CDR2 as FQNEAQ (reference sequence). The CDR3 contains 13 residues. V was clipped by 7 bases and J by 6 bases, with 15 bases between them.